A selection of T cell receptor beta chains follows, all from one sample in a study of post-analysis software for immune sequencing data. TCRdb reprocessed the PCR reads via MiXCR and lists one record per CDR3 protein. The sample comprises about 150,000 distinct CDR3 sequences, approximately 30% of which are singletons, and about 1.6% rests with the top ten. Source material: blood. The receptors stem from a girl aged 10-17 years with multiple sclerosis. CDR3s include the opening cysteine and the closing phenylalanine or tryptophan. The D gene is left open where the match is weak. Expanded clones are given a class, and other clones once, few, many or no size at all.

NA	TRBV28	NA	TRBJ1-2	TGTGCCAGCAGTTTCCCCGAGGTGGGCTACACCTTC	CASSFPEVGYTF
TRBD2	TRBV20-1	NA	TRBJ2-7	TGCAGTGCTCCTGTAGCGGGAGGGGGGGCCTACGAGCAGTACTTC	CSAPVAGGGAYEQYF
TRBD1	TRBV2	few	TRBJ1-2	TGTGCCAGACAGGGGGACCTTAACTATGGCTACACCTTC	CARQGDLNYGYTF
NA	TRBV3-1	NA	TRBJ1-2	TGTGCCAGCGGCCAAGCCAGCGCAGTTGGCTACACCTTC	CASGQASAVGYTF
TRBD1	TRBV7-9	many	TRBJ2-1	TGTGCCAGCAGCCCAGGGGGAAGTCTCAATGAGCAGTTCTTC	CASSPGGSLNEQFF
NA	TRBV19	NA	TRBJ1-1	TGTGCCAGTAGTATCAGGCCAGGCACTGAAGCTTTCTTT	CASSIRPGTEAFF
NA	TRBV7-9	NA	TRBJ1-5	TGTGCCAGCAGCAAGGAGTCGGACATCCTTATCAATCAGCCCCAGCATTTT	CASSKESDILINQPQHF
NA	TRBV12-3/TRBV12-4	many	TRBJ2-5	TGTGCCAGCAGTTTGGTTCTCCAAGAGACCCAGTACTTC	CASSLVLQETQYF
NA	TRBV30	few	TRBJ1-2	TGTGCCTGGAGCGCCGGGACGGGGCCTAACTATGGCTACACCTTC	CAWSAGTGPNYGYTF
NA	TRBV4-1	many	TRBJ1-2	TGCGCCAGCAGCCAAGTTCCAGCCCAAACCTACCCTGGCTACACCTTC	CASSQVPAQTYPGYTF
NA	TRBV29-1	few	TRBJ2-7	TGCAGCGTTGGACCACTGTCGGGCGAGCAGTACTTC	CSVGPLSGEQYF
NA	TRBV7-9	few	TRBJ2-5	TGTGCCAGCAGCATCTCCGGGAACACGAGGGAGACCCAGTACTTC	CASSISGNTRETQYF
NA	TRBV11-2	few	TRBJ2-3	TGTGCCAGCAGCTTAGTGGCAGAAAGAGATACGCAGTATTTT	CASSLVAERDTQYF
NA	TRBV7-9	NA	TRBJ2-3	TGTGCCAGCAGCCCCCGTAGCGGAGTCACAGATACGCAGTATTTT	CASSPRSGVTDTQYF
NA	TRBV28	NA	TRBJ2-7	TGTGCCAGCAATGGGACTCCTCGGAGTAGAAGTCGCGAGCAGTACTTC	CASNGTPRSRSREQYF
NA	TRBV27	many	TRBJ2-3	TGTGCCAGCAGTGCTGCTCGGGGTAAAGGCACAGATACGCAGTATTTT	CASSAARGKGTDTQYF
TRBD1	TRBV6-2/TRBV6-3	few	TRBJ2-3	TGTGCCAGCAGTTACGACCGACAGGGAGCAGATACGCAGTATTTT	CASSYDRQGADTQYF
NA	TRBV20-1	few	TRBJ2-1	TGCAGTGCTAGGGGGGCCCTTCGTACGAATGAGCAGTTCTTC	CSARGALRTNEQFF
NA	TRBV5-1	many	TRBJ2-6	TGCGCCAGCAGCTTGTCCCCCCAGAGCTCTGGGGCCAACGTCCTGACTTTC	CASSLSPQSSGANVLTF
NA	TRBV2	NA	TRBJ1-2	TGTGCCGGCTCGGGGCGAAGGCAAGATGGCTACACCTTC	CAGSGRRQDGYTF
TRBD1	TRBV5-1	NA	TRBJ1-1	TGCGCCAGCAGCTTCGGACAGGACTACACTGAAGCTTTCTTT	CASSFGQDYTEAFF
TRBD1	TRBV7-9	NA	TRBJ1-4	TGTGCCAGCAGCTTCCCGGGACAGGGGGGTGAAAAACTGTTTTTT	CASSFPGQGGEKLFF
NA	TRBV10-1	NA	TRBJ2-7	TGCGCCAGCGCCTCAGGGGACACCTACGAGCAGTACTTC	CASASGDTYEQYF
NA	TRBV5-1	NA	TRBJ2-3	TGCGCCAGCAACTTGGCTCCGGGAGATACGCAGTATTTT	CASNLAPGDTQYF
NA	TRBV5-1	NA	TRBJ2-7	TGCGCCAGCAGCGGAAAGGGGGACGGAGCCTACGAGCAGTACTTC	CASSGKGDGAYEQYF
NA	TRBV20-1	NA	TRBJ2-1	TGCAGTGCTAGAGGCGGTGTCAATGTGCAGTTCTTC	CSARGGVNVQFF
TRBD1	TRBV29-1	NA	TRBJ2-1	TGCAGCGTCATGACAGGGGGCATCGATGAGCAGTTCTTC	CSVMTGGIDEQFF
NA	TRBV9	NA	TRBJ2-3	TGTGCCAGCAGCCCCACCTGGGATACGCAGTATTTT	CASSPTWDTQYF
NA	TRBV29-1	few	TRBJ2-7	TGCAGCGCTGTTACAGGGACCCACTACGAGCAGTACTTC	CSAVTGTHYEQYF
NA	TRBV20-1	many	TRBJ1-5	TGCAGTGCGCGTGATGGCAATCAGCCCCAGCATTTT	CSARDGNQPQHF
NA	TRBV20-1	many	TRBJ2-1	TGCAGTGCTAGAGATATACAGACGGGCGTCAATGAGCAGTTCTTC	CSARDIQTGVNEQFF
NA	TRBV15	NA	TRBJ1-5	TGTGCCACCAGCAGAAAGATAGGCAGGGGAGTTTTGGATCAGCCCCAGCATTTT	CATSRKIGRGVLDQPQHF
NA	TRBV6-2/TRBV6-3	few	TRBJ2-1	TGTGCCAGCAGTTACTATGACCTCGGGGGGCCCCCACCGTTCTTC	CASSYYDLGGPPPFF
TRBD1	TRBV6-6	many	TRBJ1-2	TGTGCCAGCAGTTACGGGGCAGGGGGTGGCTACACCTTC	CASSYGAGGGYTF
NA	TRBV7-2	NA	TRBJ2-1	TGTGCCAGCAGCTTAGCGCGAGGGACAAGGATCAACAATGAGCAGTTCTTC	CASSLARGTRINNEQFF
NA	TRBV29-1	few	TRBJ1-1	TGCAGCGCGACAGGAGGGTACACTGAAGCTTTCTTT	CSATGGYTEAFF
NA	TRBV21-1	NA	TRBJ2-5	TGTGCCAGCAGCAAACCTCCTCGAGAGTACCAAGAGACCCAGTACTTC	CASSKPPREYQETQYF
NA	TRBV7-3	few	TRBJ2-5	TGTGCCAGCAGCTTACAGACACAAGAGACCCAGTACTTC	CASSLQTQETQYF
NA	TRBV15	few	TRBJ1-2	TGTGCCACCAGCGGAGGGAGGCGAAAAAGCTATCCCTATGGCTACACCTTC	CATSGGRRKSYPYGYTF
NA	TRBV4-1	many	TRBJ2-1	TGCGCCAGCAGCCAAGTAAGGCAGGGGGGGGGGAATGAGCAGTTCTTC	CASSQVRQGGGNEQFF
NA	TRBV11-2	many	TRBJ2-7	TGTGCCAGCAGCCCCTTGGCCCGCTCGAGGGACTACGAGCAGTACTTC	CASSPLARSRDYEQYF
NA	TRBV9	few	TRBJ1-4	TGTGCCAGCAGCGTGGGTCCCGGTAGTGAAAAACTGTTTTTT	CASSVGPGSEKLFF
NA	TRBV27	few	TRBJ2-5	TGTGCCAGCAGTTTATCGAAGGTTGGGGCGCCGGAGACCCAGTACTTC	CASSLSKVGAPETQYF
TRBD1	TRBV28	NA	TRBJ2-3	TGTGCCACAAGGGACAGACGCACAGATACGCAGTATTTT	CATRDRRTDTQYF
NA	TRBV20-1	few	TRBJ1-5	TGCAGTGCTAGAGATGGGGGATATAGCAATCAGCCCCAGCATTTT	CSARDGGYSNQPQHF
NA	TRBV5-1	once	TRBJ2-7	TGCGCCAGCACCAGACCCATATACAATGAGCAGTACTTC	CASTRPIYNEQYF